The entry below describes one T cell receptor beta chain. This specimen comes from a study of blood T cell repertoires in COVID-19. V dropped 1 base and J dropped 0; count of bases not matched to a gene: 13. Germline V lookup: CDR1 SQVTM, CDR2 ANQGSEA. The CDR3 covers 19 residues. The repertoire was sequenced with immunoSEQ multiplex PCR; TCRdb's copy has only in-frame clones and lacks some. In the table there are 120,000 or so clones, roughly 90% of which are singletons. Sequenced material: peripheral blood. This receptor was obtained from a man over 45 with acute or convalescent COVID-19. The V gene is TRBV29-1, the J gene TRBJ2-1; 9 bases are a match to TRBD2. CDR3 sequence reads: CSVEGERTSARSSYNEQFF. In DNA, the CDR3 is TGCAGCGTTGAAGGGGAAAGGACTAGCGCAAGGAGCTCCTACAATGAGCAGTTCTTC.